These 27 T cell receptor beta chains were sequenced from one sample in a study of identical twins. Each CDR3 protein is one row after TCRdb ran MiXCR on the 5' RACE reads. The sample carries about 690,000 distinct CDR3 sequences, 5.5% to 6.5% recorded once. Material for sequencing was naive T cells sorted from blood. Receptors originate from a man between 18 and 29 years old in good health.

This clonotype was counted many times. The rearrangement joins TRBV25-1 to TRBJ1-5, with D uncertain. V dropped 5 bases and J dropped 7 bases, with 9 bases sitting between them. Germline loops: CDR1 MGHDK, CDR2 SYGVNS. The CDR3 contains 12 residues. The CDR3 loop is CASSSGLQPQHF. The CDR3 bases are TGTGCCAGCAGTTCGGGGTTGCAGCCCCAGCATTTT. The full variable domain, completed using reference TRBV25-1 and TRBJ1-5, is EADIYQTPRYLVIGTGKKITLECSQTMGHDKMYWYQQDPGMELHLIHYSYGVNSTEKGDLSSESTVSRIRTEHFPLTLESARPSHTSQYLCASSSGLQPQHFGDGTRLSIL.

This clonotype was observed a handful of times. The V call is TRBV10-3, the J call TRBJ1-5; D perhaps matches TRBD1 (5 bases). The CDR3 extends over 14 amino acids. Between the trimmed V and J ends, which lost 10 bases and 1 base, there was a span of 14 bases. Germline CDR1 ENHRY, CDR2 SYGVKD. The CDR3: CATWGVDSNQPQHF. The CDR3 bases are TGTGCCACCTGGGGGGTCGACAGCAATCAGCCCCAGCATTTT.

This clonotype was recorded many times. This chain connects TRBV20-1 to TRBJ2-1; 12 positions agree with TRBD2. This CDR3 is built from 14 residues. Trimming took 8 bases from V and 7 from J; bases not matched to a gene: 9. CDR1 and CDR2 (germline): DFQATT, SNEGSKA (reference sequence). This CDR3 reads CSPLAGGLGNEQFF. In DNA, the CDR3 is TGCAGTCCGCTAGCGGGAGGGCTGGGGAATGAGCAGTTCTTC.

This clonotype was seen many times. The chain couples TRBV6-1 to TRBJ1-1; D is perhaps TRBD1 (6 bases). The germline V gene encodes CDR1 MNHNS and CDR2 SASEGT. Trimming stripped 6 bases from V and 3 bases from J, with 14 bases between. This CDR3 has 14 residues. The CDR3 coding sequence is TGTGCCAGCAGAATGAAGGACAGTGACACTGAAGCTTTCTTT. The encoded protein is CASRMKDSDTEAFF.

This clonotype has ten or more counts. This chain uses TRBV10-3 with TRBJ2-7, with a weak D call TRBD1 (5 bases). V dropped 0 bases and J dropped 5 bases, with 5 bases sitting between them. The germline CDR1 and CDR2 sequences are ENHRY and SYGVKD. The CDR3 extends over 12 amino acids. CDR3 residues: CAISESGDEQYV. CDR3 coding DNA: TGTGCCATCAGTGAGTCAGGGGACGAGCAGTACGTC.

This clonotype has a count of ten or more. The chain combines TRBV24-1 with TRBJ2-5; 9 bases agree with TRBD2. Per germline, CDR1 KGHDR and CDR2 SFDVKD. J lost 3 bases, V lost 3 bases, and 4 bases had no gene match. CDR3 length: 15 amino acids. The CDR3 here is CATSDPIAGEETQYF. The CDR3, as DNA: TGTGCCACCAGTGATCCTATAGCGGGAGAAGAGACCCAGTACTTC.

This clonotype has more than one count but fewer than ten. V usage is TRBV9 and J usage is TRBJ2-1; a weak D match, TRBD2 (6 bases). The CDR3 consists of 15 residues. The V end was cut by 0 bases, the J end by 7 bases, with 14 bases between. The V gene's germline CDR1 is SGDLS and CDR2 YYNGEE. CDR3 region: CASSVGEAVGNEQFF. The CDR3 bases are TGTGCCAGCAGCGTAGGGGAGGCGGTAGGGAATGAGCAGTTCTTC.

The table lists this clonotype with a few counts. The rearrangement joins TRBV11-2 to TRBJ2-1, with D unclear. CDR3 length equals 11 residues. The germline V and J ends were trimmed by 7 bases and 5 bases, with 6 bases remaining between them. CDR1 and CDR2 from the germline V gene are SGHAT and FQNNGV. The CDR3 DNA sequence: TGTGCCAGCATTCTGGACAATGAGCAGTTCTTC. As protein: CASILDNEQFF.

The J gene is TRBJ2-7, the V gene TRBV30; D unclear. This CDR3 comprises 12 residues. The V end lost 2 bases, the J end lost 4 bases, and 9 bases lay between the germline ends. Looked up from germline, CDR1 is GTSNPN and CDR2 is SVGIG (reference sequence). CDR3 protein: CAWSPGVYEQYV. CDR3 DNA: TGTGCCTGGAGTCCAGGCGTTTACGAGCAGTACGTC.

This clonotype was observed at least ten times. This chain uses TRBV9 with TRBJ2-1; D perhaps matches TRBD2 (6 bases). Trimming cost V 7 bases and J 4 bases, with 15 bases left between them. From germline, CDR1 is SGDLS and CDR2 YYNGEE. The CDR3 has 14 amino acids. The CDR3 coding sequence is TGTGCCAGCTCTACTTCGGGAGCTTACAATGAGCAGTTCTTC. Translation: CASSTSGAYNEQFF.

This clonotype showed up many times. The chain joins TRBV18 to TRBJ2-1; TRBD2 matches 7 bases. This CDR3 spans 14 amino acids. Trimming at V came to 8 bases and at J to 4 bases, leaving 8 bases not matched to a gene. CDR1 and CDR2 from the germline V gene are KGHSH and LQKENI. The CDR3 sequence is CASTEAGSYNEQFF. The DNA of the CDR3 is TGTGCCAGCACCGAAGCGGGAAGTTACAATGAGCAGTTCTTC.

Regarding this clonotype: A much larger clone is a single base away; this may be a read error. This sequence joins TRBV7-2 and TRBJ2-3; no reliable D call. The germline CDR1 and CDR2 sequences are SGHTA and FQGNSA. The CDR3 totals 11 residues. The CDR3 loop is CASSDLDTQCF. The CDR3 coding sequence is TGTGCCAGCAGCGACCTCGATACGCAGTGTTTT.

This clonotype was recorded at least ten times. V and J are TRBV5-1 and TRBJ2-7; D perhaps matches TRBD1 (6 bases). Trimming pared 4 bases from V and 0 bases from J, leaving 14 bases between. This CDR3 spans 15 amino acids. Germline CDR1 and CDR2: SGHRS and YFSETQ. CDR3 sequence (DNA): TGCGCCAGCAGCCCTAACAGGGCAAGCTCCTACGAGCAGTACTTC. Its translation: CASSPNRASSYEQYF.

This clonotype has ten or more counts. The CDR3 region is CASRGLRDGFGLEFF. The CDR3 bases are TGTGCCAGCAGGGGACTACGAGATGGTTTTGGGTTGGAGTTCTTC. The chain is built from TRBV5-5 and TRBJ2-1; TRBD2 aligns across 7 bases. The CDR3 covers 15 residues. Germline CDR1 reads SGHKS; CDR2 reads YYEKEE (reference sequence). V lost 5 bases and J lost 14; bases outside the gene matches: 19.

This clonotype occurred many times. This chain joins TRBV7-2 and TRBJ1-2; the match to TRBD1 covers 10 bases. Germline CDR1 and CDR2: SGHTA and FQGNSA. V gave up 3 bases and J gave up 1 base; unmatched junction bases: 8. The CDR3 is 17 residues long. The CDR3 DNA reads as TGTGCCAGCAGCTTGTTGGGGGGACAGGGGATTAACTATGGCTACACCTTC. Protein product: CASSLLGGQGINYGYTF.

There are a few counts of this clonotype. The chain is built from TRBV28 and TRBJ2-7; 10 nucleotides match TRBD1. Germline CDR1 and CDR2: MDHEN and SYDVKM. The CDR3 spans 16 residues. V gave up 7 bases and J gave up 0 bases; unmatched junction bases: 9. CDR3 nucleotide sequence: TGTGCCAGCACCGGGACAGGGGACCGTAGCTCCTACGAGCAGTACTTC. Translation: CASTGTGDRSSYEQYF.

This rearrangement joins TRBV27 to TRBJ2-7, with D tentatively TRBD1 (7 bases). V lost 1 base and J 6 bases, leaving 10 bases between the germline ends. CDR3 size: 13 residues. Germline CDR1 and CDR2: MNHEY and SMNVEV (reference sequence). CDR3 amino acids: CASSLYRGLEQYF. DNA of the CDR3: TGTGCCAGCAGTTTATACAGGGGACTCGAGCAGTACTTC.

The sample holds many counts of this clonotype. The J gene is TRBJ1-1, the V gene TRBV29-1; D unclear. CDR3 length: 11 residues. The germline V and J ends were trimmed by 5 bases and 1 base, with 5 bases remaining between them. Germline assignment: CDR1 SQVTM and CDR2 ANQGSEA. CDR3 in DNA: TGCAGCGTTCGGAAGAACACTGAAGCTTTCTTT. This codes for CSVRKNTEAFF.

In its sample, this clonotype was seen many times. V usage is TRBV12-3 or TRBV12-4 and J usage is TRBJ2-4; D gene ambiguous. Trimming took off 6 bases at V and 11 bases at J, with 11 bases between the two ends. The CDR3 covers 11 residues. In DNA form, the CDR3 reads TGTGCCAGCAGCACCTACGTCTTTCAGTACTTC. Its translation is CASSTYVFQYF.

In its sample, this clonotype was seen many times. This chain uses TRBV6-2 or TRBV6-3 with TRBJ2-1; TRBD2 matches at 16 bases. V dropped 6 bases and J dropped 10; count of bases not matched to a gene: 12. Germline V gene sequence: CDR1 MNHEY, CDR2 SVGEGT. CDR3 length: 17 amino acids. CDR3 sequence reads: CASSSTPGLAGGEEQFF. The CDR3 DNA reads as TGTGCCAGCAGCTCCACTCCGGGACTAGCGGGAGGGGAAGAGCAGTTCTTC.

This clonotype was counted between two and nine times. The chain joins TRBV15 to TRBJ2-3; 12 bases are shared with TRBD2. Trimming took 3 bases from V and 3 from J; bases not matched to a gene: 4. Germline CDR1 LNHNV, CDR2 YYDKDF (reference sequence). The CDR3 consists of 16 residues. The CDR3 is CATSSRLAGATDTQYF. The CDR3 nucleotides are TGTGCCACCAGCAGCCGACTAGCGGGAGCTACAGATACGCAGTATTTT.

This clonotype was recorded many times. The chain is built from TRBV12-3 or TRBV12-4 and TRBJ1-1; perhaps TRBD1 as D (6 bases). V was shortened by 6 bases and J by 6 bases, with 14 bases between the two germline ends. This CDR3 comprises 13 residues. The DNA for the CDR3 is TGTGCCAGCAGCCTCAGGGACAACGCTGAAGCTTTCTTT. This translates into CASSLRDNAEAFF.

This chain links TRBV6-5 with TRBJ1-2; 8 bases fit TRBD1. CDR3 length equals 15 residues. V was clipped by 0 bases and J by 8 bases; unmatched bases: 8. Germline V lookup: CDR1 MNHEY, CDR2 SVGAGI. CDR3 region: CASSYSGQVVGGYTF. DNA for the CDR3: TGTGCCAGCAGTTACTCGGGACAGGTGGTTGGAGGCTACACCTTC.

This clonotype was seen at least ten times. The chain has TRBV27 and TRBJ2-1, with 8 nucleotides matching TRBD2. The CDR3 has 15 residues. V lost 4 bases to trimming and J lost 8 bases; unmatched junction nucleotides: 10. From germline, CDR1 is MNHEY and CDR2 SMNVEV (reference sequence). CDR3: CASSWGSGIVDEQFF. The CDR3 DNA sequence: TGTGCCAGCAGTTGGGGTAGCGGGATTGTCGATGAGCAGTTCTTC.

The chain recombines TRBV12-3 or TRBV12-4 with TRBJ2-1; D gene ambiguous. This CDR3 has 13 residues. Between the trimmed V and J ends, which lost 6 bases and 10 bases, there was a span of 16 bases. CDR3 loop: CASSTLTRAEQFF. The CDR3 nucleotides read TGTGCCAGCAGCACTCTGACCCGCGCGGAGCAGTTCTTC.

This clonotype was seen at least ten times. V gene TRBV12-3 or TRBV12-4 combines with J gene TRBJ2-1; 7 bases are shared with TRBD2. Trimming took 8 bases from V and 6 from J; bases not matched to a gene: 10. The CDR3 sequence is 14 residues long. In DNA form, the CDR3 reads TGTGCCAGCGCGGGGGAGGGCCTGGGCAATGAGCAGTTCTTC. As protein: CASAGEGLGNEQFF.

In its sample, this clonotype was seen a few times. This rearrangement joins TRBV10-3 to TRBJ2-3; 9 nucleotides agree with TRBD2. The CDR3 spans 15 residues. Trimming cost V 3 bases and J 4 bases; bases outside gene matches: 5. Germline CDR1 and CDR2: ENHRY and SYGVKD. CDR3 DNA sequence: TGTGCCATCAGTGATACTGGCGGGAGGGCAGATACGCAGTATTTT. This translates into CAISDTGGRADTQYF.